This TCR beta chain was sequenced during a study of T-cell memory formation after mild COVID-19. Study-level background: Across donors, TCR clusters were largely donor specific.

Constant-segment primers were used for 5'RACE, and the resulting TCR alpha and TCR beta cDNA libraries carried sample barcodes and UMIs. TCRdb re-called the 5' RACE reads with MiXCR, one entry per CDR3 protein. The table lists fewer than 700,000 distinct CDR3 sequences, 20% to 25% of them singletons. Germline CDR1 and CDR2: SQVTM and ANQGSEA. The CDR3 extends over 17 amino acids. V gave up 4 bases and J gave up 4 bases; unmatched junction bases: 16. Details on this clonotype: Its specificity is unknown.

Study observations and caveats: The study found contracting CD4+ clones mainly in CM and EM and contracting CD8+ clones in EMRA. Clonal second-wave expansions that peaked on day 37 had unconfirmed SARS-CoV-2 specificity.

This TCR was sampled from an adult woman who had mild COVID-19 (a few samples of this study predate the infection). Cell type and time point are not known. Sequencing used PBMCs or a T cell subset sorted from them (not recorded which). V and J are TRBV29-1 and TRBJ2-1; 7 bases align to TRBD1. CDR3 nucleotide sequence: TGCAGCGTTGTCGGTGTATTGGGACAGAGACGATACAATGAGCAGTTCTTC. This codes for CSVVGVLGQRRYNEQFF.